This TCR beta chain was recorded in a study of blood T cell repertoires in COVID-19. Study-level background: Spain, Italy and the United States supplied samples that represented acute and convalescent COVID-19. From T cells, B-cell-depleted T cells, or PBMCs came the material, which was cDNA or gDNA.

Participants, about 18 to 90 years old, spanned some 23 US areas. The CDR3 has 14 residues. The V end lost 7 bases, the J end lost 3 bases, and 12 bases lay between the germline ends. Germline V gene data show CDR1 as SEHNR and CDR2 as FQNEAQ (reference sequence). Authors' data handling: Reference gene primer amplification yielded estimated nucleated cell counts. Here immunoSEQ multiplex PCR was the method, and the copy in TCRdb shows in-frame clones only, minus some. V and J calls and clone size are those listed in that table; D and trimming were worked out from the DNA. Of approximately 210,000 clones in the sample, roughly four fifths were seen once.

The sequencing sample was made of PBMCs or T cells enriched from blood (not recorded which). The chain has TRBV7-9 and TRBJ2-2, with D maybe TRBD1 (6 bases). This clonotype originated in a man aged 35-49 years who had recovered from COVID-19. In DNA form, the CDR3 reads TGTGCCAGCATTCTTCAGGGGCACACCGGGGAGCTGTTTTTT. Encoded protein: CASILQGHTGELFF.